This is a list of T cell receptor beta chains from one sample in a study of technical replicates of blood from several donors. Clones were sequenced by immunoSEQ multiplex PCR, and TCRdb holds only the in-frame ones, with some missing. This sample has tens of thousands of clones; more than 85% occur once, and the top ten carry approximately 0.39%. Material: T cells isolated from PBMCs. These receptors all come from a human donor in good health. The CDR3 runs from the conserved cysteine through the conserved F or W. The D gene is left open where the match is weak. A clone size is listed for some rows: how often the clone was seen (once, few, many), or a class if it is expanded.

CDR3nt: TGTGCCAGCAGTGAAGCGCTCGGGACAGGGAGAGGGGGCTACACCTTC; CDR3aa: CASSEALGTGRGGYTF; j_gene: TRBJ1-2; abundance: .; d_gene: TRBD1; v_gene: TRBV6-1
CDR3nt: TGTGCCAGCAGCCTAGTAACCTACGAGCAGTACTTC; CDR3aa: CASSLVTYEQYF; j_gene: TRBJ2-7; abundance: .; d_gene: .; v_gene: TRBV11-2
CDR3nt: TGTGCCAGCAGCTTGTGGCTCTACGAGCAGTACTTC; CDR3aa: CASSLWLYEQYF; j_gene: TRBJ2-7; abundance: .; d_gene: .; v_gene: TRBV7-2
CDR3nt: TGTGCCAGCAGTCTCGACAGGTATACGCAGTATTTT; CDR3aa: CASSLDRYTQYF; j_gene: TRBJ2-3; abundance: once; d_gene: .; v_gene: TRBV6-5
CDR3nt: TGTGCCAGCAGCACGGGACTAGCGGGAGCCGGGACCAAAAACATTCAGTACTTC; CDR3aa: CASSTGLAGAGTKNIQYF; j_gene: TRBJ2-4; abundance: .; d_gene: TRBD2; v_gene: TRBV13
CDR3nt: TGCGCCAGCAGCCAAGCCTCCGGGACAGGGAGCTACGAGCAGTACTTC; CDR3aa: CASSQASGTGSYEQYF; j_gene: TRBJ2-7; abundance: .; d_gene: TRBD1; v_gene: TRBV4-3
CDR3nt: TGCGCCAGCAGCTTGAGTGGGGCCTCCTACGAGCAGTACTTC; CDR3aa: CASSLSGASYEQYF; j_gene: TRBJ2-7; abundance: .; d_gene: .; v_gene: TRBV5-1
CDR3nt: TGTGCCAGCAGCGCGGGGTTCTCTGGGGCCAACGTCCTGACTTTC; CDR3aa: CASSAGFSGANVLTF; j_gene: TRBJ2-6; abundance: .; d_gene: .; v_gene: TRBV9
CDR3nt: TGCACCAGCAGCCATCCATGGACTAGTGAAGAGACCCAGTACTTC; CDR3aa: CTSSHPWTSEETQYF; j_gene: TRBJ2-5; abundance: .; d_gene: .; v_gene: TRBV1
CDR3nt: TGTGCCAGCAGCTTAGGACTAGCGGGAGGTGGGGAGACCCAGTACTTC; CDR3aa: CASSLGLAGGGETQYF; j_gene: TRBJ2-5; abundance: .; d_gene: TRBD2; v_gene: TRBV7-7
CDR3nt: TGTGCTAGTGGTTTGGGTCCCCGCGGGCAGCCCCAGCATTTT; CDR3aa: CASGLGPRGQPQHF; j_gene: TRBJ1-5; abundance: .; d_gene: .; v_gene: TRBV12-5
CDR3nt: TGCAGCGTTTGGGAGGGACAGGGGAACACCGGGGAGCTGTTTTTT; CDR3aa: CSVWEGQGNTGELFF; j_gene: TRBJ2-2; abundance: .; d_gene: TRBD1; v_gene: TRBV29-1
CDR3nt: TGCGCCAGCAACCTGCGGGGGATTAACACTGAAGCTTTCTTT; CDR3aa: CASNLRGINTEAFF; j_gene: TRBJ1-1; abundance: few; d_gene: .; v_gene: TRBV5-1
CDR3nt: TGTGCCAGTAGTATAGATCTCGATGTGGCTAGCGGGAACTACAATGAGCAGTTCTTC; CDR3aa: CASSIDLDVASGNYNEQFF; j_gene: TRBJ2-1; abundance: .; d_gene: TRBD2; v_gene: TRBV19
CDR3nt: TGTGCCAGCAGCTTAGGTGTAGGGGGCTACGAGCAGTACTTC; CDR3aa: CASSLGVGGYEQYF; j_gene: TRBJ2-7; abundance: .; d_gene: .; v_gene: TRBV11-2
CDR3nt: TGCAGTGCCAGCGGTAGTTGGGAGCAGTTCTTC; CDR3aa: CSASGSWEQFF; j_gene: TRBJ2-1; abundance: .; d_gene: .; v_gene: TRBV20-1
CDR3nt: TGTGCCAGCAGCCAGCTGTCGGGGGGAGATGAGCAGTTCTTC; CDR3aa: CASSQLSGGDEQFF; j_gene: TRBJ2-1; abundance: .; d_gene: TRBD2; v_gene: TRBV11-2
CDR3nt: TGTGCCAGCAGTGCTGAGGAGGGGAACACTGAAGCTTTCTTT; CDR3aa: CASSAEEGNTEAFF; j_gene: TRBJ1-1; abundance: .; d_gene: .; v_gene: TRBV6-1
CDR3nt: TGTGCCAGCAGTTTATCCTGGACAGGAGAGAATCAGCCCCAGCATTTT; CDR3aa: CASSLSWTGENQPQHF; j_gene: TRBJ1-5; abundance: .; d_gene: TRBD1; v_gene: TRBV6-5
CDR3nt: TGTGCCAGCAGTCCGACAGGCGAGCAGTACTTC; CDR3aa: CASSPTGEQYF; j_gene: TRBJ2-7; abundance: .; d_gene: .; v_gene: TRBV2
CDR3nt: TGTGCCATCCTTATCCCCGTGCGGCAGAAAGACAACACCATATATTTT; CDR3aa: CAILIPVRQKDNTIYF; j_gene: TRBJ1-3; abundance: .; d_gene: .; v_gene: TRBV28
CDR3nt: TGTGCCATCAGTCGCGGACAGACCGCGAACAATGAGCAGTTCTTC; CDR3aa: CAISRGQTANNEQFF; j_gene: TRBJ2-1; abundance: .; d_gene: .; v_gene: TRBV10-3
CDR3nt: TGCAGCGGAGGGGACAGGGGTACCTACGAGCAGTACTTC; CDR3aa: CSGGDRGTYEQYF; j_gene: TRBJ2-7; abundance: once; d_gene: TRBD1; v_gene: TRBV29-1
CDR3nt: TGTGCCAGCAGCTGGGTTGGGACAGATTATGGCTACACCTTC; CDR3aa: CASSWVGTDYGYTF; j_gene: TRBJ1-2; abundance: .; d_gene: TRBD1; v_gene: TRBV7-3
CDR3nt: TGTGCCACCTCTTTGGGGGAGGCCCTCAGAGAGCAGTACTTC; CDR3aa: CATSLGEALREQYF; j_gene: TRBJ2-7; abundance: .; d_gene: .; v_gene: TRBV11-1
CDR3nt: TGTGCCAGCTCACCAGGTCTGCGAGCGACGGCGTACCAAGAGACCCAGTACTTC; CDR3aa: CASSPGLRATAYQETQYF; j_gene: TRBJ2-5; abundance: .; d_gene: .; v_gene: TRBV18
CDR3nt: TGTGCTAGTGGATCTAGCGGTAAGACCCCAACGATCCTCAACACCGGGGAGCTGTTTTTT; CDR3aa: CASGSSGKTPTILNTGELFF; j_gene: TRBJ2-2; abundance: .; d_gene: TRBD2; v_gene: TRBV12-5
CDR3nt: TGTGCCTGGAGGCGCAGGGAGGACTATGGCTACACCTTC; CDR3aa: CAWRRREDYGYTF; j_gene: TRBJ1-2; abundance: .; d_gene: .; v_gene: TRBV30
CDR3nt: TGTGCCAGCAGCCAAGGTCCCAGACAGCCCCAGCATTTT; CDR3aa: CASSQGPRQPQHF; j_gene: TRBJ1-5; abundance: few; d_gene: .; v_gene: TRBV4-2
CDR3nt: TGCGCCAGCAGCCAATTTTACTCGAACACTGAAGCTTTCTTT; CDR3aa: CASSQFYSNTEAFF; j_gene: TRBJ1-1; abundance: .; d_gene: .; v_gene: TRBV4-3
CDR3nt: TGTGCCAGCAGTTTAGGCGGGAGGAACTACGAGCAGTACTTC; CDR3aa: CASSLGGRNYEQYF; j_gene: TRBJ2-7; abundance: .; d_gene: TRBD2; v_gene: TRBV27
CDR3nt: TGTGCCAGCAGCTTAGTGGGGGGGACAGGGGGCGCAGATACGCAGTATTTT; CDR3aa: CASSLVGGTGGADTQYF; j_gene: TRBJ2-3; abundance: .; d_gene: TRBD1; v_gene: TRBV11-2
CDR3nt: TGTGCCAGCAGCTTAGATTTTCGGCGGGAGAGCACCGGGGAGCTGTTTTTT; CDR3aa: CASSLDFRRESTGELFF; j_gene: TRBJ2-2; abundance: .; d_gene: TRBD2; v_gene: TRBV13
CDR3nt: TGTGCCAGCAGTTTAGTCAGGAAAGTTAGCAATCAGCCCCAGCATTTT; CDR3aa: CASSLVRKVSNQPQHF; j_gene: TRBJ1-5; abundance: .; d_gene: .; v_gene: TRBV28
CDR3nt: TGTGCCATCAGTGAAGCGGATAACTATGGCTACACCTTC; CDR3aa: CAISEADNYGYTF; j_gene: TRBJ1-2; abundance: .; d_gene: .; v_gene: TRBV10-3
CDR3nt: TGTGCCAGCAGTTTAGGACTCCAAGATTGTCGGTACTTC; CDR3aa: CASSLGLQDCRYF; j_gene: TRBJ2-7; abundance: .; d_gene: .; v_gene: TRBV27
CDR3nt: TGTGCCAGCAGCGTAGGAGGGAGCACGGACAATGAGCAGTTCTTC; CDR3aa: CASSVGGSTDNEQFF; j_gene: TRBJ2-1; abundance: .; d_gene: .; v_gene: TRBV9
CDR3nt: TGCGCCAGCAGCTTGAACAGGGGCGAGGGGCAGCCCCAGCATTTT; CDR3aa: CASSLNRGEGQPQHF; j_gene: TRBJ1-5; abundance: .; d_gene: TRBD1; v_gene: TRBV5-1
CDR3nt: TGTGCCAGCAGTTACGAGTACAGGGGCCCCTACGAGCAGTACTTC; CDR3aa: CASSYEYRGPYEQYF; j_gene: TRBJ2-7; abundance: .; d_gene: TRBD1; v_gene: TRBV6-5
CDR3nt: TGTGCCAGCCGCAGCGGGAGGTTAGGCGAGCAGTACTTC; CDR3aa: CASRSGRLGEQYF; j_gene: TRBJ2-7; abundance: .; d_gene: TRBD2; v_gene: TRBV7-9
CDR3nt: TGCGCCAGCAGCCAAGATTACGCGGTTAGTACTGGAAACACCATATATTTT; CDR3aa: CASSQDYAVSTGNTIYF; j_gene: TRBJ1-3; abundance: .; d_gene: .; v_gene: TRBV4-1
CDR3nt: TGTGCCAGCGCCAGGGGGCTATCCGGGGAGCTGTTTTTT; CDR3aa: CASARGLSGELFF; j_gene: TRBJ2-2; abundance: .; d_gene: TRBD1; v_gene: TRBV6-5
CDR3nt: TGTGCCAGCAGCCTGAGTCTTGCTATTAACTATGGCTACACCTTC; CDR3aa: CASSLSLAINYGYTF; j_gene: TRBJ1-2; abundance: .; d_gene: .; v_gene: TRBV14
CDR3nt: TGCGCCAGCAGCCCCACCGGGACTAGCCAGAGTCTGAGCTACAATGAGCAGTTCTTC; CDR3aa: CASSPTGTSQSLSYNEQFF; j_gene: TRBJ2-1; abundance: .; d_gene: TRBD2; v_gene: TRBV5-1
CDR3nt: TGTGCCAGCAGCTTACGCTACGAGCAGTACTTC; CDR3aa: CASSLRYEQYF; j_gene: TRBJ2-7; abundance: .; d_gene: .; v_gene: TRBV7-9
CDR3nt: TGCGCCAGCAGTGCGATAGCGGGGCAAGGGGATGAGCAGTTCTTC; CDR3aa: CASSAIAGQGDEQFF; j_gene: TRBJ2-1; abundance: .; d_gene: TRBD2; v_gene: TRBV10-1